The clone carrying this T cell receptor (beta chain) has a count of ten or more. This sample is drawn from a study of HIV-infected patients and healthy controls. About 500 ng RNA was reverse transcribed with alpha and beta constant-region primers. Alpha and beta chain libraries were made separately by chain-specific third strand synthesis with multiplexing indices. Each CDR3 protein is one row after TCRdb ran MiXCR on the 5' RACE reads. In the table there are about 24,000 distinct CDR3 sequences, 8.5% of which are singletons. No cell fractionation was done, so the repertoire covers all unsorted peripheral blood T cells. Sample: blood. The clonotype originates from an adult in good health.

The CDR3 coding sequence is TGTGCCAGCTCCCGCGACCGAAAATGGCCCCAGCATTTT. Translated, it gives CASSRDRKWPQHF. This rearrangement joins TRBV18 to TRBJ1-5; the D is unclear. Germline V gives CDR1 KGHSH, CDR2 LQKENI. CDR3 length: 13 amino acids. V was clipped by 6 bases and J by 9 bases, with 15 bases between them.